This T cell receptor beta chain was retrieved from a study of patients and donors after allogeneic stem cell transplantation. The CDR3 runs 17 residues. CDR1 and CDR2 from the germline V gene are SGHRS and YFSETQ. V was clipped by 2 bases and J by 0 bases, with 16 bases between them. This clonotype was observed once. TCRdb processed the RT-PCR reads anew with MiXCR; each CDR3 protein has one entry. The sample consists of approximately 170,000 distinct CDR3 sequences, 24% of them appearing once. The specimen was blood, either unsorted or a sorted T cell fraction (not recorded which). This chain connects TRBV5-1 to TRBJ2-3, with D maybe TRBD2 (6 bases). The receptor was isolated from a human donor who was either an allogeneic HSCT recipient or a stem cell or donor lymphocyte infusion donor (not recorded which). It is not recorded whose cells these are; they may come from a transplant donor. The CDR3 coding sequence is TGCGCCAGCAGCTTTAGAGTATGGCGGGGAAGCACAGATACGCAGTATTTT. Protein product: CASSFRVWRGSTDTQYF.